This T cell receptor (beta chain) was identified in a study of cytomegalovirus exposure and HLA in healthy donors. As for the study in general: The use of the same platform for the approximately 110 validation repertoires and the approximately 690 first-cohort repertoires was reported by a later analysis.

Assay used: immunoSEQ multiplex PCR; TCRdb lists only in-frame clones, some missing. The sample lists 90,000 to 130,000 clones; 70% to 90% were seen once. Material for sequencing was PBMCs. This TCR was recovered from a woman younger than 45 in good health and CMV-seropositive.

The CDR3 DNA sequence: TGTGCCTGTCTGGGGGGACAGGGGTATGGCTACACCTTC. Amino acid sequence: CACLGGQGYGYTF. V usage is TRBV30 and J usage is TRBJ1-2; 10 positions agree with TRBD1. The CDR3 is 13 residues long. CDR1 and CDR2 from the germline V gene are GTSNPN and SVGIG (reference sequence). V trimming: 6 bases; J trimming: 5 bases; junction bases outside the gene matches: 6.